The sequence of this T cell receptor beta chain was determined in a study of blood T cell repertoires in COVID-19. Study members were between about 18 and 90 years old and lived in approximately 25 US regions. The V gene's germline CDR1 is ENHRY and CDR2 SYGVKD. CDR3 length: 13 residues. Trimming took 10 bases from V and 5 from J; bases not matched to a gene: 8. Clones were sequenced by immunoSEQ multiplex PCR, and TCRdb holds only the in-frame ones, with some missing. The sample consists of approximately 250,000 clones, roughly four fifths of them appearing once. This receptor was identified in a man younger than 40 with acute COVID-19. The sample was PBMCs or T cells enriched from blood (not recorded which). V is TRBV10-3 and J is TRBJ1-5, with 7 bases matching TRBD1. CDR3: CATSWDSDQPQHF. Here the CDR3 DNA reads TGTGCCACCTCGTGGGACAGCGATCAGCCCCAGCATTTT.